Below, one T cell receptor beta chain is given with its context. Source study methods: Amplification from reference gene primers served as the basis for estimated nucleated cell counts. The method was immunoSEQ multiplex PCR; TCRdb's version includes in-frame clones alone and lacks a portion of them. V and J calls and clone size are as listed in that table; D and trimming were resolved from the DNA. The sample consists of 35,000 to 45,000 clones, around 85% of them appearing once. Germline V gives CDR1 SGHDT, CDR2 YYEEEE. V dropped 5 bases and J dropped 0; count of bases not matched to a gene: 4. The CDR3 sequence is 16 residues long. These data come from a study of blood T cell repertoires in COVID-19. In the study overall: In each case, the material was cDNA or gDNA derived from T cells, B-cell-depleted T cells, or PBMCs.

Sequenced input: peripheral blood. This sequence joins TRBV5-6 and TRBJ2-6, with 8 bases identical to TRBD1. The origin of this receptor is a human donor in a cohort sampled during active COVID-19. The DNA for the CDR3 is TGTGCCAGCAGTTGGACAGGGATCTCTGGGGCCAACGTCCTGACTTTC. Translation gives CASSWTGISGANVLTF.